This entry lists 5 T cell receptor beta chains sequenced from one sample in a study of blood T cell repertoires in COVID-19. Produced via immunoSEQ multiplex PCR; TCRdb's table is partial and in-frame only. The profile shows 200,000 to 250,000 clones, 65% to 90% of them singletons. The material sequenced was peripheral blood. These receptors all stem from a man between 50 and 59 years old with active or convalescent COVID-19.

J is TRBJ1-3 and V is TRBV2; no reliable D call. This CDR3 has 14 amino acids. Trimming shortened V by 3 bases and J by 0 bases, and 6 bases separated the two germline ends. The germline gives CDR1 SNHLY, CDR2 FYNNEI. CDR3 DNA: TGTGCCAGCAGTGAGCAGTTCTCTGGAAACACCATATATTTT. It codes for CASSEQFSGNTIYF.

This chain connects TRBV6-2 or TRBV6-3 to TRBJ2-1; 10 bases fit TRBD2. V gave up 0 bases and J gave up 14 bases; unmatched junction bases: 4. This CDR3 is built from 13 residues. CDR1 is MNHEY, CDR2 SVGEGT, per germline. Here the CDR3 reads CASSYSTLAGEFF. The CDR3 DNA follows: TGTGCCAGCAGTTACTCGACCCTAGCGGGAGAGTTCTTC.

This clone has a single count. This chain connects TRBV28 to TRBJ1-1; 10 nucleotides match TRBD1. With V trimmed by 8 bases and J by 6 bases, 0 bases remained unmatched. In germline, CDR1 is MDHEN, CDR2 SYDVKM. This CDR3 contains 11 residues. The CDR3 DNA follows: TGTGCCAGCGGGACAGGGGCTGAAGCTTTCTTT. Amino acid sequence: CASGTGAEAFF.

The chain couples TRBV4-3 to TRBJ2-5; D possibly corresponds to TRBD1 (5 bases). The germline V gene encodes CDR1 LGHNA and CDR2 YSLEER. V was pared by 3 bases and J by 0 bases, with 11 bases between. The CDR3 loop spans 15 amino acids. CDR3 sequence reads: CASSQGQGYQETQYF. DNA of the CDR3: TGCGCCAGCAGCCAGGGGCAGGGTTACCAAGAGACCCAGTACTTC.

The genes are TRBV7-9 and TRBJ1-6; D might be TRBD1 (6 bases). Germline-derived CDR1 and CDR2 are SEHNR and FQNEAQ (reference sequence). This CDR3 is 14 amino acids long. Trimming shortened V by 6 bases and J by 5 bases, and 11 bases separated the two germline ends. The CDR3 protein is CASRQGTDNSPLHF. As DNA, the CDR3 is TGTGCCAGCAGACAGGGTACAGATAATTCACCCCTCCACTTT.